The text below deals with one T cell receptor beta chain. The antigen is unknown. Each sample's TCRB immunosequencing used about 470 nanograms of biopsy DNA. Profiled with immunoSEQ multiplex PCR; TCRdb holds only in-frame clones, not every one. The table shows 25,000 to 30,000 clones, with approximately 78% occurring only once. These data come from a study of T cell repertoires in ileal Crohn's disease. The CDR3 length is 13 residues. Germline loops: CDR1 SGHNT, CDR2 YENEEA. V shed 4 bases and J shed 2 bases, with 3 bases lying between them. General study results and limits: Clonality above 26.8% at surgery always came with endoscopic recurrence.

The rearrangement uses TRBV11-3 and TRBJ2-6; D remains unclear. Source material: ileal tissue. The receptor was derived from an adult with Crohn's disease. The CDR3 DNA reads as TGTGCCAGCAGCTCAACTGGGGCCAACGTCCTGACTTTC. Amino acid sequence: CASSSTGANVLTF.